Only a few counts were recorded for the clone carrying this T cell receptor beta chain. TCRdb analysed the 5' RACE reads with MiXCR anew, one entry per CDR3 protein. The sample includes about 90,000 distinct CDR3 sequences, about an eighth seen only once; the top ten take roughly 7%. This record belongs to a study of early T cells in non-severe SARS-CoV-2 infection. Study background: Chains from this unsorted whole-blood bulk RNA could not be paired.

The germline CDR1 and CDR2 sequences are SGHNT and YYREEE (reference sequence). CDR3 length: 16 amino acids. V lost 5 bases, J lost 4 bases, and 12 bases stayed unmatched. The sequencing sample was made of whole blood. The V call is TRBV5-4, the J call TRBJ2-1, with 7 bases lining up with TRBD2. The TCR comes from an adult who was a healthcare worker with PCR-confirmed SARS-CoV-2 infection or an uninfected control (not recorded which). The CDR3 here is CASSPGEGFSYNEQFF. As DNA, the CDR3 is TGTGCCAGCAGTCCCGGGGAGGGCTTCTCATACAATGAGCAGTTCTTC.